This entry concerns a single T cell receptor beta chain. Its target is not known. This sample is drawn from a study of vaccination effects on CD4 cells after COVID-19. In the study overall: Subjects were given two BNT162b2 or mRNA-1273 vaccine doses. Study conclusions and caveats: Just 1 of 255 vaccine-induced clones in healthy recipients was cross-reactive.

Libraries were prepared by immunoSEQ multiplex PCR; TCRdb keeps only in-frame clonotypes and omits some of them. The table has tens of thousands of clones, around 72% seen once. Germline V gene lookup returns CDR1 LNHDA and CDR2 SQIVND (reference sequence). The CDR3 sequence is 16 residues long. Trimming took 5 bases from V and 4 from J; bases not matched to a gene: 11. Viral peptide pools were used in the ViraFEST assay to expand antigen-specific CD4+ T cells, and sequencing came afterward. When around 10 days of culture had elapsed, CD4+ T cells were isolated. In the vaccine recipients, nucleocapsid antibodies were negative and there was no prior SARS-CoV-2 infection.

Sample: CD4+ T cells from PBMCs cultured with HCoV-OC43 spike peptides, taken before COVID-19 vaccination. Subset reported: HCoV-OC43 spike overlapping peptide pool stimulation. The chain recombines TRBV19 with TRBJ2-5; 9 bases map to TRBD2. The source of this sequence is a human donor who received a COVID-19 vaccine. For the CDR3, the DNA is TGTGCCAGTAGTCCCACCGCTAGCGGGGATTTAGAGACCCAGTACTTC. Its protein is CASSPTASGDLETQYF.